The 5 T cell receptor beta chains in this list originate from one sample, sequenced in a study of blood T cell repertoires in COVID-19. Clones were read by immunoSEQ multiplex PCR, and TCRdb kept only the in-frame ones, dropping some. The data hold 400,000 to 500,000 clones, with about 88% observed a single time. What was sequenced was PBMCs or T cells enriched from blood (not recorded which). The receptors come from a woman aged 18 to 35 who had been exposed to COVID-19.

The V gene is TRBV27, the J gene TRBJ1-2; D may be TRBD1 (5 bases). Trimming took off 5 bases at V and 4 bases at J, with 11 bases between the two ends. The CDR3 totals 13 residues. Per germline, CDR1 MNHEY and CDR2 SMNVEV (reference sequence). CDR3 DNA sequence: TGTGCCAGCAGTGATGGGGCGTTCTATGGCTACACCTTC. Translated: CASSDGAFYGYTF.

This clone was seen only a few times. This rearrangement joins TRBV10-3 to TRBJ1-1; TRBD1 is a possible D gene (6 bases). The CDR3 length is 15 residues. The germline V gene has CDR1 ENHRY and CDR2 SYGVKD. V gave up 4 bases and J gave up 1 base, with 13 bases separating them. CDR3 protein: CAISGTGTKNTEAFF. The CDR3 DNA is TGTGCCATCAGTGGGACCGGGACAAAGAACACTGAAGCTTTCTTT.

CDR3 in amino acids: CASRGRGLVSPLHF. CDR3 sequence (DNA): TGTGCCAGCAGGGGCAGGGGGCTCGTTTCACCCCTCCACTTT. This rearrangement joins TRBV5-6 to TRBJ1-6, with TRBD1 identical over 8 bases. Germline assignment: CDR1 SGHDT and CDR2 YYEEEE. Trimming removed 5 bases from V and 9 bases from J; junction bases left unmatched: 7. The CDR3 covers 14 residues.

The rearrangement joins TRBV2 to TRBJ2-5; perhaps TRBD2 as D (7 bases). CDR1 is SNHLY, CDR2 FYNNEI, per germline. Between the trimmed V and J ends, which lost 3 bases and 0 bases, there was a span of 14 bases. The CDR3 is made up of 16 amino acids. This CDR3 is CASSEKGGEYQETQYF. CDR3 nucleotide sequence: TGTGCCAGCAGTGAGAAAGGGGGGGAGTACCAAGAGACCCAGTACTTC. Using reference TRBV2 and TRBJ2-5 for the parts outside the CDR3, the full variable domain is EPEVTQTPSHQVTQMGQEVILRCVPISNHLYFYWYRQILGQKVEFLVSFYNNEISEKSEIFDDQFSVERPDGSNFTLKIRSTKLEDSAMYFCASSEKGGEYQETQYFGPGTRLLVL.

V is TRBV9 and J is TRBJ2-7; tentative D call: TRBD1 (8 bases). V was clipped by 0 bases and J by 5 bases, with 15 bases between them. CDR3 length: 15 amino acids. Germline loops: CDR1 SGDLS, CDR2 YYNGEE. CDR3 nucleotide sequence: TGTGCCAGCAGCGTAGGGACAGGGACTATGGACGAGCAGTACTTC. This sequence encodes CASSVGTGTMDEQYF.